This TCR beta chain was documented in a study of response to subunit inactivated influenza vaccine. In TCRdb, the RT-PCR reads were re-called with MiXCR into one record per CDR3 protein. This table holds around 320,000 distinct CDR3 sequences, around 20% found once. Germline lookup yields CDR1 MNHEY and CDR2 SMNVEV (reference sequence). This CDR3 contains 13 residues. The V end lost 5 bases, the J end lost 4 bases, and 11 bases lay between the germline ends. Study findings and constraints: It was suggested by the authors that few new T cells are recruited by each seasonal influenza vaccination.

There are a few counts of this clonotype. What it binds is not known. The starting material was PBMCs from blood, obtained about 19 months after vaccination. The chain couples TRBV27 to TRBJ1-2; D is unclear. The source of this sequence is a man aged 50 to 75 who received an inactivated influenza vaccine. DNA of the CDR3: TGTGCCAGCAGTCCTACAGAGCGCTATGGCTACACCTTC. It codes for CASSPTERYGYTF.